This T cell receptor beta chain emerged from a study of blood T cell repertoires in COVID-19. Study details: Spain, Italy and the United States supplied samples that represented acute and convalescent COVID-19. T cells, B-cell-depleted T cells, or PBMCs provided the cDNA or gDNA that served as material.

Germline V gene data show CDR1 as MNHNS and CDR2 as SASEGT. The ends were cut back, 3 bases at V and 4 bases at J, with 9 bases in the middle. The CDR3 length is 13 residues. Original processing methods: Amplifying reference gene primers gave estimates of nucleated cell counts. Data came from immunoSEQ multiplex PCR; TCRdb stores just in-frame clones and leaves some out. From that table come the V and J calls and clone size; the DNA was used to work out D and trimming. The table records 200,000 or so clones, 85% to 90% of them present only once. The sequence derives from a man aged 50 to 59 with acute or convalescent COVID-19. Sequences were obtained from peripheral blood. V usage is TRBV6-1 and J usage is TRBJ1-2; maybe TRBD1 (5 bases). Here the CDR3 DNA reads TGTGCCAGCAGTGAGCATCAGGGCTATGGCTACACCTTC. This gives the protein CASSEHQGYGYTF.